This T cell receptor beta chain was observed in a study of blood T cells in healthy people across ages. Study-level points and caveats: Any changes in expanded clonotypes were possibly confounded, as donor CMV status remained unknown. PBMCs went unsorted, and a conclusive naive versus antigen-experienced comparison was therefore prevented. More naive CD4+ cells and higher diversity were found in long-lived than in aged donors.

The second PCR ran roughly 6 to 11 cycles with a sample-barcoded 5' primer and J-beta primers. TCRdb independently ran MiXCR on the 5' RACE reads; one entry per CDR3 protein. The sample yields 600,000 to 1,000,000 distinct CDR3 sequences, 55% to 70% seen once. Remarks on this clonotype: Its antigen remains unknown.

The individuals who served as donors were healthy Caucasians living in Russia, aged roughly 6 to 95. CDR3 length: 13 residues. Per germline, CDR1 MNHNS and CDR2 SASEGT. Losses at the gene ends were 8 bases for V and 2 bases for J; bases not matched to a gene: 5. Sequencing was done on a sample of blood. The clonotype comes from a man aged 25 to 40 in good health. This chain connects TRBV6-1 to TRBJ2-5, with 7 bases fitting TRBD2. The CDR3 DNA sequence: TGTGCCAGCGCCCGCGGGGGACAAGAGACCCAGTACTTC. This translates into CASARGGQETQYF.